A single sample gave rise to the 19 T cell receptor beta chains below, sequenced in a study of T cells in Graves' hyperthyroidism and ophthalmopathy. The investigators amplified TCR beta CDR3 regions from RNA transcripts. A first-round RT-PCR of the TCR CDR3 used the HTBI primer set. Each CDR3 protein gets one entry after TCRdb re-called the multiplex PCR reads with MiXCR. The table records more than 450,000 distinct CDR3 sequences, around 15% of them present only once. Sequenced: blood. These receptors were obtained from a woman between 40 and 55 years old with Graves' hyperthyroidism.

This clonotype was found many times. The chain couples TRBV20-1 to TRBJ2-7, with 7 bases fitting TRBD2. The CDR3 contains 13 residues. Germline CDR1 reads DFQATT; CDR2 reads SNEGSKA (reference sequence). V dropped 3 bases and J dropped 2; count of bases not matched to a gene: 4. CDR3 in amino acids: CSASSSGPYEQYF. DNA for the CDR3: TGCAGTGCTAGTTCTAGCGGACCCTACGAGCAGTACTTC.

This chain uses TRBV6-1 with TRBJ1-1; D gene ambiguous. Trimming removed 2 bases from V and 7 bases from J, with 14 bases in between. Looked up from germline, CDR1 is MNHNS and CDR2 is SASEGT. The CDR3 length is 14 residues. The CDR3 coding sequence is TGTGCCAGCAGTGAAAGCCGCGGTGTAGATGAAGCTTTCTTT. Residues: CASSESRGVDEAFF.

The sample holds many counts of this clonotype. CDR3 region: CASRSARGTEAFF. The CDR3 DNA reads TGTGCCAGCAGAAGCGCTAGGGGGACTGAAGCTTTCTTT. The genes are TRBV3-1 and TRBJ1-1, with D possibly being TRBD1 (6 bases). The CDR3 covers 13 residues. Germline values: CDR1 LGHDT, CDR2 YNNKEL (reference sequence). V lost 6 bases and J lost 5, with 13 bases in between.

At least ten counts were recorded for this clonotype. This chain uses TRBV28 with TRBJ2-7, with a tentative D call TRBD1 (5 bases). Deletions cut 3 bases from V and 3 bases from J, with 15 bases between. This CDR3 region has 15 residues. The germline CDR1 and CDR2 sequences are MDHEN and SYDVKM. The CDR3 protein is CASSFVQGVLYEQYF. CDR3 in DNA: TGTGCCAGCAGTTTTGTCCAGGGTGTTCTCTACGAGCAGTACTTC.

This clonotype occurred many times. The rearrangement joins TRBV30 to TRBJ1-2; D remains unclear. With 0 bases removed from V and 0 bases from J, the gap between germline ends came to 8 bases. The CDR3 is 14 amino acids. CDR1 is GTSNPN and CDR2 is SVGIG in the germline V gene (reference sequence). CDR3 DNA: TGTGCCTGGAGTGTATTGGCCCCTAACTATGGCTACACCTTC. Translated: CAWSVLAPNYGYTF.

The table lists this clonotype with many counts. The chain joins TRBV6-1 to TRBJ2-1, with TRBD2 matching over 8 bases. Trimming at V came to 10 bases and at J to 3 bases, leaving 8 bases not matched to a gene. Germline V CDR1 and CDR2: MNHNS, SASEGT. The CDR3 loop spans 14 amino acids. The CDR3 is CATPSAGGYNEQFF. The CDR3 bases are TGTGCCACCCCCTCTGCGGGAGGCTACAATGAGCAGTTCTTC.

This clonotype was observed a few times. The chain employs TRBV5-1 and TRBJ2-2; the D is unclear. The CDR3 is 14 amino acids. Trimming pared 7 bases from V and 2 bases from J, leaving 12 bases between. Per the germline V gene, CDR1 is SGHRS and CDR2 is YFSETQ. The CDR3 nucleotides are TGCGCCAGCTGGATTCCCCCCAACACCGGGGAGCTGTTTTTT. Its translation: CASWIPPNTGELFF.

This clonotype was observed a few times. The V and J genes are TRBV18 and TRBJ2-5; D uncertain. Germline assignment: CDR1 KGHSH and CDR2 LQKENI. Trimming removed 6 bases at V and 2 bases at J, with 10 bases between. The CDR3 runs 13 residues. The CDR3 DNA sequence: TGTGCCAGCTCCCGATCTGTACAAGAGACCCAGTACTTC. It yields the protein CASSRSVQETQYF.

This clonotype was recorded at least ten times. The chain uses TRBV5-1 and TRBJ1-2; TRBD1 aligns across 10 bases. CDR1 and CDR2 (germline): SGHRS, YFSETQ. V lost 4 bases to trimming and J lost 5 bases; unmatched junction nucleotides: 8. The CDR3 totals 15 residues. CDR3 amino acids: CASSETGGNPYGYTF. The CDR3 nucleotides read TGCGCCAGCAGCGAGACAGGGGGCAATCCTTATGGCTACACCTTC.

This clonotype was seen only once. The chain joins TRBV20-1 to TRBJ2-3, with TRBD2 matching 12 bases. CDR1 is DFQATT and CDR2 is SNEGSKA in the germline V gene (reference sequence). Unmatched junction bases numbered 9, after V lost 5 bases and J lost 0 bases. The CDR3 is made up of 17 amino acids. CDR3 sequence (DNA): TGCAGTGCTCACGGACTAGCGGGGTCTACTAGCACAGATACGCAGTATTTT. Translating gives CSAHGLAGSTSTDTQYF.

In this sample, this clonotype turned up a few times. This rearrangement joins TRBV19 to TRBJ2-7; 9 bases agree with TRBD2. CDR1 is LNHDA, CDR2 SQIVND, per germline (reference sequence). The CDR3 is 14 amino acids. The V gene end was trimmed by 5 bases and the J gene end by 5 bases; junction bases not matched to a gene: 7. The CDR3 here is CASSALAGRNEQYF. The CDR3 nucleotides read TGTGCCAGTAGTGCGCTAGCGGGGAGGAACGAGCAGTACTTC. The whole variable domain, filled in from reference TRBV19 and TRBJ2-7, reads DGGITQSPKYLFRKEGQNVTLSCEQNLNHDAMYWYRQDPGQGLRLIYYSQIVNDFQKGDIAEGYSVSREKKESFPLTVTSAQKNPTAFYLCASSALAGRNEQYFGPGTRLTVT.

Many counts were recorded for this clonotype. V usage is TRBV6-1 and J usage is TRBJ1-5; possibly TRBD1 for D (6 bases). The length of the CDR3 is 17 residues. The V and J ends lost 10 bases and 2 bases respectively, with 24 bases between them. Germline lookup yields CDR1 MNHNS and CDR2 SASEGT. The CDR3 loop reads CATSPVGGRVGNQPQHF. CDR3 bases: TGTGCCACCTCCCCTGTCGGGGGCCGAGTGGGCAATCAGCCCCAGCATTTT.

This clonotype was found once. A much larger clone is a single base away; this may be a read error. The J gene is TRBJ2-2, the V gene TRBV4-2; 9 bases fit TRBD1. The V and J ends lost 2 bases and 3 bases, in that order; junction bases with no gene match: 1. The CDR3 is 15 residues long. Per the germline V gene, CDR1 is LGHNA and CDR2 is YNFKEQ. The CDR3 protein is CASSQRTGDTGELFF. CDR3 nucleotides: TGTGCCAGCAGCCAAAGGACAGGGGACACCGGGGAGCTGTTTTTT.

There are a few counts of this clonotype. The chain has TRBV4-1 and TRBJ1-5; D ambiguous. This CDR3 has 11 residues. Trimming left V 11 bases short and J 5 bases short, with 10 bases between. The germline gives CDR1 MGHRA, CDR2 YSYEKL. This chain's CDR3 is CAGPSDQPQHF. DNA of the CDR3: TGCGCCGGCCCCTCGGATCAGCCCCAGCATTTT.

At least ten counts were recorded for this clonotype. V usage is TRBV11-2 and J usage is TRBJ2-7; D may be TRBD1 or TRBD2 (5 bases each). Germline V lookup: CDR1 SGHAT, CDR2 FQNNGV. The CDR3 covers 13 residues. V shed 5 bases and J shed 6 bases, with 14 bases lying between them. In nucleotides, the CDR3 is TGTGCCAGCAGCCCGGGACCCCCGGGCGAGCAGTACTTC. Its translation: CASSPGPPGEQYF.

This clonotype was seen at least ten times. V gene TRBV27 combines with J gene TRBJ2-7; 13 bases align to TRBD2. This CDR3 contains 16 residues. Per the germline V gene, CDR1 is MNHEY and CDR2 is SMNVEV (reference sequence). The ends lost 4 bases at V and 4 bases at J; junction bases unmatched: 7. Here the CDR3 DNA reads TGTGCCAGCAGTTCATGGACTAGCGGGGGAAAGTACGAGCAGTACTTC. Translation gives CASSSWTSGGKYEQYF.

At least ten counts were recorded for this clonotype. This chain links TRBV3-1 with TRBJ2-3, with no clear D. This CDR3 region has 14 residues. V was shortened by 1 base and J by 1 base, with 6 bases between the two germline ends. Germline CDR1 and CDR2: LGHDT and YNNKEL (reference sequence). The CDR3 spells CASSQAVGTDTQYF. The CDR3 DNA follows: TGTGCCAGCAGCCAAGCAGTGGGCACAGATACGCAGTATTTT.

This clonotype was found many times. CDR3 DNA: TGTGCCTGGAGTGTACAAGCCTGGGACACGCAGTATTTT. This gives the protein CAWSVQAWDTQYF. V usage is TRBV30 and J usage is TRBJ2-3; D may be TRBD1 or TRBD2 (5 bases each). Trimming removed 0 bases from V and 9 bases from J, with 13 bases in between. Germline CDR1 GTSNPN, CDR2 SVGIG (reference sequence). There are 13 residues in the CDR3.

This clonotype was recorded at least ten times. This chain joins TRBV18 and TRBJ2-5; D tentatively reads TRBD1 or TRBD2 (5 bases each). V lost 3 bases and J lost 0, with 5 bases in between. Germline CDR1 KGHSH, CDR2 LQKENI. The CDR3 extends over 13 amino acids. CDR3 DNA sequence: TGTGCCAGCTCACCGGGACACCAAGAGACCCAGTACTTC. Translation: CASSPGHQETQYF. The complete variable domain, with remaining parts taken from reference TRBV18 and TRBJ2-5, reads NAGVMQNPRHLVRRRGQEARLRCSPMKGHSHVYWYRQLPEEGLKFMVYLQKENIIDESGMPKERFSAEFPKEGPSILRIQQVVRGDSAAYFCASSPGHQETQYFGPGTRLLVL.